The sequence of this T cell receptor (beta chain) was determined in a study of CD8 T cell repertoires and HIV-1 epitope variants. Study observations and caveats: The assay identified only TCR beta chains of antigen-proliferating T cells.

The CDR3 is 17 amino acids. Germline CDR1 and CDR2: LGHNA and YNFKEQ. The ends were cut back, 1 base at V and 4 bases at J, with 17 bases in the middle. On the immunoSEQ platform, TCR beta CDR3s were sequenced at survey depth. Measured with immunoSEQ multiplex PCR; TCRdb has only the in-frame clones, and not every one. The profile shows a few thousand clones, 66% of them singletons. This clone was observed a few times. Its antigen is currently unknown. Input material: cultured CD8+ T cells derived from PBMCs. The chain carries TRBV4-2 and TRBJ2-1; TRBD1 or TRBD2 may be the D gene (7 bases each). The sequence was collected from a male donor with HIV. CDR3 amino acids: CASSQVTGREGYNEQFF. Here the CDR3 DNA reads TGTGCCAGCAGCCAAGTGACAGGGAGGGAGGGATACAATGAGCAGTTCTTC.